This T cell receptor (beta chain) was profiled in a study of blood T cell repertoires in COVID-19. Study as a whole: Samples of COVID-19 (acute and convalescent) were obtained from the United States, Italy and Spain.

Source study methods: Using reference gene primer amplification, nucleated cell counts were estimated. Profiled with immunoSEQ multiplex PCR; TCRdb holds only in-frame clones, not every one. V, J and clone size are taken as reported in that table, and D and trimming were inferred from the DNA itself. The profile shows roughly 230,000 clones, roughly 89% of them singletons. Patients from Seattle were sampled longitudinally, starting during active infection. CDR3 size: 17 residues. CDR1 SGHTA and CDR2 FQGNSA come from the germline V gene. The V segment lost 5 bases and the J segment 4 bases; nucleotides outside the gene matches: 13.

This clonotype was sampled from a woman in her sixties with COVID-19, enrolled during active disease. J is TRBJ1-3 and V is TRBV7-2; TRBD1 matches at 8 bases. The sample was peripheral blood. Written as DNA, the CDR3 is TGTGCCAGCAGCATACCAACAGGGGGAGCCGCCGGAAACACCATATATTTT. Translated: CASSIPTGGAAGNTIYF.